This entry lists 14 T cell receptor beta chains sequenced from one sample in a study of cytomegalovirus exposure and HLA in healthy donors. Primers included in the PCR were 60 Vbeta and 13 Jbeta primers. Clones were sequenced by immunoSEQ multiplex PCR, and TCRdb holds only the in-frame ones, with some missing. The data hold about 140,000 clones, with about 75% observed a single time. Sequencing was carried out using PBMCs. The receptors were sampled from a man aged 40-55 years in good health and CMV-seronegative.

This clone was seen a handful of times. The chain couples TRBV27 to TRBJ2-1; 11 bases match TRBD2. J gave up 0 bases and V 1 base, and 5 bases lay outside the gene matches. This CDR3 spans 18 amino acids. Per the germline V gene, CDR1 is MNHEY and CDR2 is SMNVEV (reference sequence). CDR3 coding DNA: TGTGCCAGCAGTTTATACCCTAGCGGGGGGATCTCCTACAATGAGCAGTTCTTC. This translates into CASSLYPSGGISYNEQFF.

The chain has TRBV4-1 and TRBJ2-3, with TRBD1 matching over 12 bases. This CDR3 is 16 amino acids long. The germline V gene encodes CDR1 MGHRA and CDR2 YSYEKL. The J segment lost 8 bases and the V segment lost 0 bases, leaving 6 bases of the junction unmatched. CDR3 residues: CASSQETGQGAGTQYF. In nucleotides, the CDR3 is TGCGCCAGCAGCCAAGAGACGGGACAGGGGGCAGGTACGCAGTATTTT.

This clone was counted between two and nine times. The rearrangement links TRBV19 to TRBJ1-2; 8 nucleotides match TRBD1. Unmatched junction bases numbered 4, after V lost 2 bases and J lost 8 bases. Per germline, CDR1 LNHDA and CDR2 SQIVND (reference sequence). The CDR3 loop spans 13 amino acids. The CDR3 sequence: CASSIRQGRGYTF. DNA for the CDR3: TGTGCCAGTAGTATACGACAGGGGAGGGGCTACACCTTC.

This chain uses TRBV27 with TRBJ1-1; 8 bases are a match to TRBD1. Losses at the gene ends were 6 bases for V and 9 bases for J; bases not matched to a gene: 12. This CDR3 contains 14 residues. Looked up from germline, CDR1 is MNHEY and CDR2 is SMNVEV (reference sequence). The CDR3 loop reads CASSITPRQGKAFF. CDR3 sequence (DNA): TGTGCCAGCAGCATTACCCCTCGACAGGGGAAAGCTTTCTTT.

The rearrangement links TRBV12-5 to TRBJ1-5, with 8 nucleotides matching TRBD1. V shed 7 bases and J 3 bases; nucleotides not matched to a gene: 17. CDR3 length: 18 residues. CDR1 and CDR2 from the germline V gene are LGHNT and FRNRAP. CDR3 loop: CASASTPSDRGNNQPQHF. The CDR3, as DNA: TGTGCTAGTGCCTCCACCCCCTCCGACAGGGGCAACAATCAGCCCCAGCATTTT.

This chain uses TRBV7-9 with TRBJ1-1; possible D gene TRBD1, 6 bases. The CDR3 is 13 amino acids. Germline assignment: CDR1 SEHNR and CDR2 FQNEAQ (reference sequence). Trimming removed 4 bases from V and 1 base from J, with 7 bases in between. CDR3 residues: CASSWTENTEAFF. CDR3 coding DNA: TGTGCCAGCAGCTGGACAGAGAACACTGAAGCTTTCTTT.

The chain couples TRBV29-1 to TRBJ1-2; D might be TRBD1 (6 bases). The V end was cut by 3 bases, the J end by 4 bases, with 9 bases between. CDR3 length: 12 amino acids. Germline V gene sequence: CDR1 SQVTM, CDR2 ANQGSEA. Written as DNA, the CDR3 is TGCAGCGTTGACAAAGGGGGCTATGGCTACACCTTC. Its protein is CSVDKGGYGYTF.

J is TRBJ2-3 and V is TRBV7-2, with TRBD2 matching 14 bases. The CDR3 is made up of 18 amino acids. Germline CDR1 SGHTA, CDR2 FQGNSA. V was pared by 0 bases and J by 2 bases, with 4 bases of the junction left unmatched. Here the CDR3 reads CASSLARLAGGSTDTQYF. In nucleotides, the CDR3 is TGTGCCAGCAGCTTAGCCCGACTAGCGGGGGGGTCCACAGATACGCAGTATTTT. The full variable domain, in which reference TRBV7-2 and TRBJ2-3 provide the parts outside the CDR3, is GAGVSQSPSNKVTEKGKDVELRCDPISGHTALYWYRQSLGQGLEFLIYFQGNSAPDKSGLPSDRFSAERTGGSVSTLTIQRTQQEDSAVYLCASSLARLAGGSTDTQYFGPGTRLTVL.

This clone was seen a handful of times. CDR3 sequence: CASSEERSGSGNTIYF. CDR3 in DNA: TGTGCCAGCAGTGAAGAGAGAAGTGGCTCTGGAAACACCATATATTTT. The chain joins TRBV2 to TRBJ1-3; D is undetermined. V dropped 1 base and J dropped 0 bases, with 10 bases sitting between them. The CDR3 is 16 residues long. The V gene's germline CDR1 is SNHLY and CDR2 FYNNEI.

This clone occurred once. Within the sample, other DNA sequences also encode this same CDR3. J is TRBJ2-7 and V is TRBV5-4, with 11 bases aligning to TRBD2. The V segment lost 3 bases and the J segment 3 bases; nucleotides outside the gene matches: 5. This CDR3 spans 15 amino acids. CDR1 SGHNT and CDR2 YYREEE come from the germline V gene (reference sequence). The CDR3: CASSSGTSGFYEQYF. CDR3 bases: TGTGCCAGCAGCTCCGGGACTAGCGGATTCTACGAGCAGTACTTC.

This chain connects TRBV7-6 to TRBJ2-7, with D perhaps matching TRBD1 (6 bases). CDR1 and CDR2 (germline): SGHVS, FNYEAQ. V was trimmed by 1 base and J by 7 bases, leaving 14 bases between them. The CDR3 totals 14 residues. The CDR3 nucleotides read TGTGCCAGCAGCTTAGTGAGGGACAAAGGGGAGCAGTACTTC. This translates into CASSLVRDKGEQYF.

J is TRBJ2-7 and V is TRBV7-3; 7 bases are a match to TRBD1. This CDR3 is 20 amino acids long. Germline-derived CDR1 and CDR2 are SGHTA and FQGTGA. Trimming cost V 3 bases and J 1 base; bases outside gene matches: 21. CDR3 nucleotides: TGTGCCAGCAGCTTCCCGCTACATACCTCCCGGGACAGACGTTCCTACGAGCAGTACTTC. The encoded protein is CASSFPLHTSRDRRSYEQYF.

V usage is TRBV6-5 and J usage is TRBJ1-2, with D possibly TRBD1 on 6 matching bases. CDR3 size: 14 residues. With 6 bases removed from V and 5 bases from J, the gap between germline ends came to 16 bases. Per germline, CDR1 MNHEY and CDR2 SVGAGI. In DNA, the CDR3 is TGTGCCAGCAGCTATCGGGACACAAGATATGGCTACACCTTC. Amino acids: CASSYRDTRYGYTF.

The V and J genes are TRBV5-4 and TRBJ1-1; D gene ambiguous. V was shortened by 2 bases and J by 4 bases, with 12 bases between the two germline ends. In germline, CDR1 is SGHNT, CDR2 YYREEE (reference sequence). The CDR3 consists of 14 residues. CDR3: CASSFSVTSTEAFF. The DNA of the CDR3 is TGTGCCAGCAGCTTCTCTGTTACGAGCACTGAAGCTTTCTTT.